The sequence of this T cell receptor beta chain was determined in a study of T cell responses to AZD1222 COVID-19 vaccine. This clone was picked up one time. Its antigen is unidentified. The assay was immunoSEQ multiplex PCR, and TCRdb's table has in-frame clones only and misses some. In the table there are roughly 150,000 clones, roughly nine tenths of which are singletons. Whole-study results and caveats: Scientists sampled the repertoires only once the peak T cell response had passed.

This specimen was peripheral blood, taken 28 days after the second AZD1222 dose. This TCR was recovered from an adult who received the AZD1222 COVID-19 vaccine.

CDR3 nucleotides: TGTGCCAGCAGTTACTCCGGGCCACAGCAGTTCTTC. Translation gives CASSYSGPQQFF. The chain recombines TRBV6-5 with TRBJ2-1; D not resolved. V was shortened by 0 bases and J by 11 bases, with 8 bases between the two germline ends. CDR3 size: 12 residues. Germline V gene data show CDR1 as MNHEY and CDR2 as SVGAGI.